This TCR beta chain was identified in a study of cytotoxic CD8 clonotypes in ibrutinib-treated CLL. Details on this clone: Its antigen is unidentified.

TCRdb's copy holds only in-frame clones and misses some; the assay was immunoSEQ multiplex PCR. Among under 300,000 clones listed, approximately 76% were seen once. General observations from the study: There were few public clonotypes, and on treatment they contracted or stayed stable.

CDR3 size: 15 residues. CDR1 and CDR2 (germline): ENHRY, SYGVKD. Losses at the gene ends were 7 bases for V and 6 bases for J; bases not matched to a gene: 13. The sequence derives from a human donor with chronic lymphocytic leukemia. The V gene is TRBV10-3, the J gene TRBJ1-1; 8 bases line up with TRBD1. This specimen was PBMCs, taken at disease progression, from a patient treated with ibrutinib. CDR3 region: CAIKPRGLGVPEAFF. The CDR3 DNA reads as TGTGCCATCAAGCCCAGGGGGCTGGGGGTCCCTGAAGCTTTCTTT.